This entry describes one TCR beta chain. CDR1 is SGHRS, CDR2 YFSETQ, per germline. V gave up 1 base and J gave up 4 bases, with 6 bases separating them. This CDR3 is 13 amino acids long. The sample is drawn from a study of OX40 agonist ivuxolimab in advanced cancers. TCRdb's copy holds only in-frame clones and misses some; the assay was immunoSEQ multiplex PCR. Of about 65,000 clones in the sample, approximately 90% were seen once. The receptor's source is an adult with an advanced solid tumor such as melanoma, head and neck, liver or kidney cancer. The J gene is TRBJ2-1, the V gene TRBV5-1; possibly TRBD1 for D (5 bases). Specimen: CD4+ or CD8+ T cells sorted from blood, collected in a trial of the OX40 agonist ivuxolimab. The CDR3 spells CASSLRQYNEQFF. The DNA of the CDR3 is TGCGCCAGCAGCTTGAGACAGTACAATGAGCAGTTCTTC.